This T cell receptor beta chain stems from a study of cytomegalovirus exposure and HLA in healthy donors. Notes on the study in general: Associated with cytomegalovirus, according to the listing, were around 160 TCR beta chains. TCR sequences were mostly rare, though some public TCRs occurred in many donors.

There are 14 residues in the CDR3. CDR1 and CDR2 from the germline V gene are SGHRS and YFSETQ. The V segment lost 4 bases and the J segment 6 bases; nucleotides outside the gene matches: 6. The donors belonged to the roughly 130-subject validation cohort, separate from the roughly 670-subject first cohort. Details on this clone: Its antigen remains unidentified.

The data were produced by immunoSEQ multiplex PCR, yet TCRdb's version contains in-frame clones alone and is incomplete. The table has about 150,000 clones, around nine tenths seen once; the top ten hold around 22%. Input material: PBMCs. The source of this sequence is a man between 18 and 29 years old in good health and CMV-seropositive. The genes are TRBV5-1 and TRBJ1-2; 10 nucleotides align to TRBD1. CDR3 in DNA: TGCGCCAGCAGCCTACCCGACAGGGGGCATGGCTACACCTTC. This codes for CASSLPDRGHGYTF.